This T cell receptor beta chain came from a study of cytomegalovirus exposure and HLA in healthy donors. The PCR used 60 Vbeta and 13 Jbeta primers. Assay used: immunoSEQ multiplex PCR; TCRdb lists only in-frame clones, some missing. This sample contains about 200,000 clones. V lost 5 bases to trimming and J lost 3 bases; unmatched junction nucleotides: 3. The length of the CDR3 is 15 residues. Per germline, CDR1 SGHAT and CDR2 FQDESV (reference sequence). Study conclusions and caveats: TCR beta chains associated with HLA were, in a later analysis, more clonally expanded than equally common others. Researchers reported from a later analysis that most CMV-associated TCR beta chains appeared HLA-restricted. Most TCR sequences proved rare, with some public TCRs found in many donors.

About this clone itself: The antigen is undetermined.

Sequencing used PBMCs. The V gene is TRBV11-1, the J gene TRBJ2-1, with TRBD2 identical over 11 bases. The clonotype originates from a girl aged 2 to 10 in good health and CMV-seropositive. This CDR3 reads CASSVLAGDYNEQFF. In DNA form, the CDR3 reads TGTGCCAGCAGCGTACTAGCGGGGGACTACAATGAGCAGTTCTTC.